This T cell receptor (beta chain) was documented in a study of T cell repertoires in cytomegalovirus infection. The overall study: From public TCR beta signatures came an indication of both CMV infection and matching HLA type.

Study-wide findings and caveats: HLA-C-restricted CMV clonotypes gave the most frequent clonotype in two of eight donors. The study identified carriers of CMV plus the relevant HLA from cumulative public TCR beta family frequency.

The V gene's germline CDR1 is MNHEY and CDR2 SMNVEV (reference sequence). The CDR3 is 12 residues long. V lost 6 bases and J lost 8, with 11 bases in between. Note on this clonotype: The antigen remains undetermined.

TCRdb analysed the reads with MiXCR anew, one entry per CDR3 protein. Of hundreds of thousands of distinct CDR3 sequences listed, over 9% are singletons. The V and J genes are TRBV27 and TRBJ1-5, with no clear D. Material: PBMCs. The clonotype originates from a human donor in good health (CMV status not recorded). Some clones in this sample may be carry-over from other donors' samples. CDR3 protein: CASRRGREPQHF. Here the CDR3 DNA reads TGTGCCAGCAGGAGAGGAAGGGAGCCCCAGCATTTT.